The entry below gives a single T cell receptor beta chain sequence along with its context. The antigen is not known. This sample was taken from a study of T cell repertoires in cytomegalovirus infection. About the study: Both recently identified HLA-C-restricted and well-studied HLA-B-restricted CMV epitopes were used in the study. Through public TCR beta signatures, both CMV infection and matching HLA type were indicated.

TCRdb called the reads again in MiXCR, with one record for every CDR3 protein. Here the sample spans about 830,000 distinct CDR3 sequences, 32% being singletons. Study-wide results and limits: Across the ex vivo response, the dominant clonotypes were HLA-C-restricted CMV-specific TCR beta clonotypes. Summed frequency of public TCR beta families distinguished CMV carriers with the relevant HLA.

This CDR3 contains 15 residues. Germline CDR1 is MGHRA and CDR2 is YSYEKL. V lost 1 base to trimming and J lost 0 bases, with 4 bases between them. This chain links TRBV4-1 with TRBJ2-6; D is ambiguous. The receptor's source is a human donor in good health (CMV status not recorded). Some clones in this sample may be carry-over from other donors' samples. The sample here was cultured CD8+ T cells from PBMCs, taken from culture after CMV antigen stimulation. CDR3 amino acids: CASSQVSSGANVLTF. The CDR3 DNA is TGCGCCAGCAGCCAAGTTAGCTCTGGGGCCAACGTCCTGACTTTC.